This T cell receptor (beta chain) stems from a study of shared clonotypes between healthy human individuals. The table came from immunoSEQ multiplex PCR; TCRdb's copy has only in-frame clones and leaves some out. Of around 990,000 clones in the sample, roughly 80% were seen once. Comment on this clone: What it binds is not known.

V gave up 0 bases and J gave up 2 bases, with 14 bases separating them. The CDR3 is 17 residues long. Germline assignment: CDR1 SEHNR and CDR2 FQNEAQ (reference sequence). Caucasian adults residing in Nashville, Tennessee made up all the donors. General observations from the study: Shared across a handful of donors were 4% to 5% of the naive CD4 clonotypes.

V is TRBV7-9 and J is TRBJ1-5; tentative D call: TRBD1 (5 bases). Material: memory CD4+ T cells from PBMCs. Subset indicated: CD45RA-negative fraction. The receptor was derived from a man younger than 35 in good health. Some clones in this sample may be carry-over from other donors' samples. In DNA form, the CDR3 reads TGTGCCAGCAGCTTAGCCGGGACCCGCTATGGCAATCAGCCCCAGCATTTT. It translates to CASSLAGTRYGNQPQHF.